These 5 T cell receptor beta chains came from one sample sequenced in a study of beta chain features in type 1 diabetes. No antigen is known for these receptors. Findings and caveats of the study: Moderate yet significant TCRB CDR3 shortening was seen in Type 1 diabetes patients in all four CD4+ subsets.

Reverse transcription of all isolated RNA meant that expressed TCRB transcripts were sequenced. Sequenced by immunoSEQ multiplex PCR; TCRdb stores in-frame clones only, minus some. The sample yields some 160,000 clones, just over 8% seen once. Material for sequencing was central memory CD4+ T cells from blood. The receptors originated from a woman between 18 and 29 years old with type 1 diabetes.

This rearrangement joins TRBV30 to TRBJ1-3; D possibly corresponds to TRBD1 (5 bases). V was cut by 6 bases and J by 0 bases, with 6 bases left in between. The CDR3 has 12 amino acids. The germline CDR1 and CDR2 sequences are GTSNPN and SVGIG (reference sequence). CDR3 region: CACRGSGNTIYF. Written as DNA, the CDR3 is TGTGCCTGTAGGGGCTCTGGAAACACCATATATTTT.

The J gene is TRBJ2-3, the V gene TRBV5-1, with a tentative D call TRBD1 (5 bases). Germline CDR1 is SGHRS and CDR2 is YFSETQ. V gave up 0 bases and J gave up 5 bases, with 10 bases separating them. This CDR3 has 14 residues. This CDR3 is CASSLDPQGDTQYF. CDR3 bases: TGCGCCAGCAGCTTGGACCCCCAGGGAGATACGCAGTATTTT.

The chain couples TRBV7-8 to TRBJ2-1; D gene ambiguous. V lost 5 bases to trimming and J lost 0 bases, with 14 bases between them. This CDR3 comprises 16 residues. CDR1 and CDR2 from the germline V gene are SGHVS and FQNEAQ. The CDR3 loop is CASSARASSSYNEQFF. DNA of the CDR3: TGTGCCAGCAGCGCACGCGCTAGTAGCTCCTACAATGAGCAGTTCTTC. Full variable domain (rest looked up from reference TRBV7-8 and TRBJ2-1): GAGVSQSPRYKVAKRGQDVALRCDPISGHVSLFWYQQALGQGPEFLTYFQNEAQLDKSGLPSDRFFAERPEGSVSTLKIQRTQQEDSAVYLCASSARASSSYNEQFFGPGTRLTVL.

The rearrangement links TRBV5-1 to TRBJ1-6, with TRBD1 identical over 8 bases. The length of the CDR3 is 15 residues. CDR1 is SGHRS and CDR2 is YFSETQ in the germline V gene. With 6 bases clipped from V and 7 bases from J, the junction kept 9 bases outside the gene matches. The CDR3 nucleotides are TGCGCCAGCACCTTAACAGGGGGAACAAATTCACCCCTCCACTTT. Protein product: CASTLTGGTNSPLHF.

This clone was detected a few times. V is TRBV28 and J is TRBJ1-5, with a weak D call TRBD1 (6 bases). The CDR3 length is 17 residues. The V and J ends lost 7 bases and 5 bases respectively, with 24 bases between them. Germline V gene data show CDR1 as MDHEN and CDR2 as SYDVKM. This chain's CDR3 is CASTTAGGRGNDQPQHF. CDR3 sequence (DNA): TGTGCCAGCACCACGGCGGGCGGCAGGGGAAACGATCAGCCCCAGCATTTT.